The 20 T cell receptor beta chains given below trace back to one sample, sequenced in a study of response to subunit inactivated influenza vaccine. TCRdb reprocessed the RT-PCR reads with MiXCR, giving one entry per CDR3 protein. Among about 830,000 distinct CDR3 sequences listed, less than 20% were seen once. Material: PBMCs from blood, obtained 5 days after vaccination. The receptors come from a man aged 50 or older who received an inactivated influenza vaccine.

This clonotype was counted a few times. This chain links TRBV12-3 or TRBV12-4 with TRBJ2-1; 9 nucleotides agree with TRBD2. The ends lost 5 bases at V and 8 bases at J; junction bases unmatched: 13. This CDR3 is built from 16 residues. The CDR3 protein is CASSRNAGGSFDEQFF. CDR3 bases: TGTGCCAGCAGTCGTAACGCGGGAGGGTCTTTCGATGAGCAGTTCTTC.

This clonotype was recorded a few times. The CDR3 nucleotides are TGCAGTGCTAGAGCCAGAGAAGGGACAGATACGCAGTATTTT. Its translation: CSARAREGTDTQYF. J is TRBJ2-3 and V is TRBV20-1; D not resolved. CDR1 DFQATT and CDR2 SNEGSKA come from the germline V gene (reference sequence). The CDR3 runs to 14 residues. Trimming removed 1 base at V and 3 bases at J, with 11 bases between.

The table lists this clonotype with a few counts. This chain connects TRBV20-1 to TRBJ2-1; D call uncertain. The V gene lost 0 bases and the J gene lost 9 bases, with 12 bases spanning the gap. CDR3 length equals 13 residues. Looked up from germline, CDR1 is DFQATT and CDR2 is SNEGSKA (reference sequence). The CDR3 region is CSARDPLSTEQFF. CDR3 DNA: TGCAGTGCTAGAGATCCCCTATCCACTGAGCAGTTCTTC.

The rearrangement joins TRBV6-1 to TRBJ2-7; a possible D gene is TRBD1 (6 bases). With 7 bases removed from V and 5 bases from J, the gap between germline ends came to 15 bases. In germline, CDR1 is MNHNS, CDR2 SASEGT. This CDR3 comprises 13 residues. As DNA, the CDR3 is TGTGCCAGCACCCCAGGGGCAGCACACGAGCAGTACTTC. Its translation is CASTPGAAHEQYF.

The table lists this clonotype with a few counts. The chain combines TRBV4-1 with TRBJ2-5; D not resolved. Trimming pared 1 base from V and 4 bases from J, leaving 10 bases between. CDR3 length: 14 amino acids. CDR1 and CDR2 (germline): MGHRA, YSYEKL. In nucleotides, the CDR3 is TGCGCCAGCAGCCAAGCGTGGGCGCGAGAGACCCAGTACTTC. This codes for CASSQAWARETQYF.

This clonotype was observed a handful of times. The chain links TRBV29-1 to TRBJ2-5, with D possibly being TRBD1 or TRBD2 (5 bases each). CDR1 is SQVTM, CDR2 ANQGSEA, per germline. The germline V and J ends were trimmed by 4 bases and 4 bases, with 7 bases remaining between them. The CDR3 totals 11 residues. This CDR3 reads CSVAGGETQYF. As DNA, the CDR3 is TGCAGCGTTGCTGGGGGAGAGACCCAGTACTTC.

The chain has TRBV25-1 and TRBJ2-1; no reliable D call. Trimming took off 6 bases at V and 0 bases at J, with 6 bases between the two ends. This CDR3 is 13 amino acids long. Germline values: CDR1 MGHDK, CDR2 SYGVNS. In nucleotides, the CDR3 is TGTGCCAGCAGGAAGGCCTCCTACAATGAGCAGTTCTTC. Translating it yields CASRKASYNEQFF.

CDR3: CSARRFLLGADTEAFF. DNA of the CDR3: TGCAGTGCTAGACGATTCCTACTGGGGGCGGACACTGAAGCTTTCTTT. The V and J genes are TRBV20-1 and TRBJ1-1; tentatively, D is TRBD1 (6 bases). Trimming shortened V by 2 bases and J by 3 bases, and 19 bases separated the two germline ends. The V gene's germline CDR1 is DFQATT and CDR2 SNEGSKA (reference sequence). The CDR3 spans 16 residues.

This clonotype was seen ten or more times. The germline gene is not matched at one end of the junction; a read error may be the cause. The V call is TRBV5-1, the J call TRBJ2-3; D remains ambiguous. This CDR3 contains 12 residues. From germline, CDR1 is SGHRS and CDR2 YFSETQ. For the CDR3, the DNA is TGTGCCAGCAGCTTAAGGGCAGATACGCAGTATTTT. Amino acid sequence: CASSLRADTQYF.

The rearrangement uses TRBV20-1 and TRBJ2-4; D is tentatively TRBD1 or TRBD2 (6 bases each). Per the germline V gene, CDR1 is DFQATT and CDR2 is SNEGSKA (reference sequence). Between the trimmed V and J ends, which lost 1 base and 7 bases, there was a span of 17 bases. The CDR3 contains 15 residues. CDR3 residues: CSARAPGAPGNIQYF. CDR3 sequence (DNA): TGCAGTGCTAGAGCCCCGGGGGCCCCAGGGAACATTCAGTACTTC.

This chain links TRBV24-1 with TRBJ2-4; D perhaps matches TRBD1 (5 bases). The germline CDR1 and CDR2 sequences are KGHDR and SFDVKD. V gave up 5 bases and J gave up 7 bases, with 8 bases separating them. This CDR3 has 12 amino acids. CDR3 coding DNA: TGTGCCACCAGTGCCGCAGGGAACATTCAGTACTTC. Its protein is CATSAAGNIQYF.

V gene TRBV5-1 combines with J gene TRBJ2-7; the D is unclear. Germline CDR1 and CDR2: SGHRS and YFSETQ. The CDR3 extends over 14 amino acids. Trimming took off 4 bases at V and 6 bases at J, with 17 bases between the two ends. CDR3 sequence reads: CASSPDPNLGEQYF. CDR3 nucleotides: TGCGCCAGCAGCCCTGACCCCAACCTGGGCGAGCAGTACTTC.

The J gene is TRBJ2-7, the V gene TRBV6-2 or TRBV6-3, with D perhaps matching TRBD1 (5 bases). CDR1 and CDR2 from the germline V gene are MNHEY and SVGEGT. The CDR3 spans 13 residues. Deletions cut 6 bases from V and 7 bases from J, with 16 bases between. This CDR3 is CASSRKQVTEQYF. The CDR3 nucleotides are TGTGCCAGCAGCCGTAAACAGGTAACGGAGCAGTACTTC.

The chain employs TRBV6-2 or TRBV6-3 and TRBJ2-6; 12 nucleotides match TRBD2. V lost 4 bases to trimming and J lost 0 bases; unmatched junction nucleotides: 10. The germline V gene encodes CDR1 MNHEY and CDR2 SVGEGT. The CDR3 is made up of 20 amino acids. The CDR3 protein is CASSSDDGLAGPSGANVLTF. As DNA, the CDR3 is TGTGCCAGCAGTTCCGATGACGGACTAGCGGGGCCCTCTGGGGCCAACGTCCTGACTTTC.

As concerns this clonotype: A junction boundary mismatches the germline segment, possibly from a read error. The chain has TRBV5-5 and TRBJ1-6; D gene uncertain. Per germline, CDR1 SGHKS and CDR2 YYEKEE (reference sequence). This CDR3 comprises 14 residues. The CDR3 region is CASSLARNKSPLHF. CDR3 nucleotide sequence: TGTGCCAGCAGCTTGGCCAGGAATAAGTCACCCCTCCACTTT.

This clonotype was observed at least ten times. The rearrangement links TRBV12-3 or TRBV12-4 to TRBJ2-3, with D uncertain. CDR3 size: 15 residues. V was trimmed by 3 bases and J by 3 bases, leaving 13 bases between them. CDR3: CASSFSGLGTDTQYF. The CDR3 DNA reads as TGTGCCAGCAGTTTTTCTGGATTAGGGACAGATACGCAGTATTTT.

The chain links TRBV10-3 to TRBJ1-4; D remains unclear. The germline V gene encodes CDR1 ENHRY and CDR2 SYGVKD. CDR3 size: 11 residues. Trimming stripped 10 bases from V and 6 bases from J, with 9 bases between. CDR3 protein: CATAFDEKLFF. CDR3 nucleotides: TGTGCCACCGCGTTTGATGAAAAACTGTTTTTT.

This sequence joins TRBV5-1 and TRBJ1-1; D gene uncertain. Germline CDR1 is SGHRS and CDR2 is YFSETQ. There are 11 residues in the CDR3. Between the trimmed V and J ends, which lost 2 bases and 13 bases, there was a span of 12 bases. This CDR3 is CASSFGELSFF. The CDR3 DNA reads TGCGCCAGCAGCTTTGGGGAATTAAGTTTCTTT. Full variable domain (outside the CDR3, taken from reference TRBV5-1 and TRBJ1-1): KAGVTQTPRYLIKTRGQQVTLSCSPISGHRSVSWYQQTPGQGLQFLFEYFSETQRNKGNFPGRFSGRQFSNSRSEMNVSTLELGDSALYLCASSFGELSFFGQGTRLTVV.

V is TRBV20-1 and J is TRBJ1-6, with TRBD1 identical over 8 bases. The CDR3 has 13 amino acids. Germline CDR1 DFQATT, CDR2 SNEGSKA (reference sequence). V lost 6 bases and J lost 10; bases outside the gene matches: 8. Here the CDR3 reads CSAQGQGGSPLHF. The CDR3, as DNA: TGCAGTGCACAAGGACAGGGCGGGTCACCCCTCCACTTT.

This clonotype has a count of ten or more. This chain links TRBV5-1 with TRBJ1-1; D not certain. CDR3 length: 15 amino acids. Germline V gene lookup returns CDR1 SGHRS and CDR2 YFSETQ. Trimming cost V 0 bases and J 0 bases, with 9 bases left between them. This CDR3 is CASSLGGRLNTEAFF. CDR3 DNA: TGCGCCAGCAGCTTGGGCGGCCGATTGAACACTGAAGCTTTCTTT.